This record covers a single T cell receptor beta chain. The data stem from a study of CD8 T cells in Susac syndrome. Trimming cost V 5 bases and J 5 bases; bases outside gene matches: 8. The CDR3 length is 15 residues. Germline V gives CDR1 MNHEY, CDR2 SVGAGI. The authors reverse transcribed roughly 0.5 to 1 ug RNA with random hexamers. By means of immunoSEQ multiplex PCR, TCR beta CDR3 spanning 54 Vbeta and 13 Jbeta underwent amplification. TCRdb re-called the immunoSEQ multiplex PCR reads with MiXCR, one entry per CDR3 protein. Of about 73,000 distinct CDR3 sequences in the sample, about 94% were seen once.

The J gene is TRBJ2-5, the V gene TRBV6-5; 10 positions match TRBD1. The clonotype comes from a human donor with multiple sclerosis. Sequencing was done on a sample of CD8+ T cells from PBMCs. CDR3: CASSRGQGVGETQYF. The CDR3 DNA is TGTGCCAGCAGTCGAGGACAGGGGGTAGGGGAGACCCAGTACTTC.